A single sample is the source of the 20 T cell receptor beta chains below, sequenced in a study of tumor-infiltrating lymphocytes in localized non-small cell lung cancer. Generated by immunoSEQ multiplex PCR, the TCRdb table keeps only in-frame clones and is missing some. The data hold around 7,000 clones, with over 60% observed a single time. The sequenced material came from uninvolved lung tissue not adjacent to the tumor. These receptor sequences come from a human donor with non-small cell lung cancer.

This clone was seen only once. This chain uses TRBV14 with TRBJ2-5; D ambiguous. This CDR3 region has 12 residues. V was clipped by 1 base and J by 4 bases, with 4 bases between them. Per the germline V gene, CDR1 is SGHDN and CDR2 is FVKESK. The CDR3 coding sequence is TGTGCCAGCAGCCAAGTATCAGAGACCCAGTACTTC. It encodes CASSQVSETQYF.

The chain carries TRBV28 and TRBJ2-7; weak D call: TRBD2 (5 bases). This CDR3 comprises 15 residues. Germline CDR1 is MDHEN and CDR2 is SYDVKM. V was cut by 2 bases and J by 3 bases, with 14 bases left in between. The CDR3 DNA follows: TGTGCCAGCAGTTTAGAGGGATCGCTATACTACGAGCAGTACTTC. Protein sequence: CASSLEGSLYYEQYF.

The rearrangement uses TRBV19 and TRBJ1-1; 8 bases match TRBD1. From germline, CDR1 is LNHDA and CDR2 SQIVND (reference sequence). The CDR3 covers 16 residues. V gave up 6 bases and J gave up 3 bases; unmatched junction bases: 12. DNA for the CDR3: TGTGCCAGTAGCTTTGGGTTGACACAGGGGGACACTGAAGCTTTCTTT. Translating gives CASSFGLTQGDTEAFF.

V is TRBV9 and J is TRBJ2-5; no clear D. The germline V and J ends were trimmed by 0 bases and 4 bases, with 4 bases remaining between them. Germline V CDR1 and CDR2: SGDLS, YYNGEE. There are 12 residues in the CDR3. CDR3 nucleotide sequence: TGTGCCAGCAGCGTAGGAGGAGAGACCCAGTACTTC. Its translation: CASSVGGETQYF. The complete variable domain, with remaining parts taken from reference TRBV9 and TRBJ2-5, reads DSGVTQTPKHLITATGQRVTLRCSPRSGDLSVYWYQQSLDQGLQFLIQYYNGEERAKGNILERFSAQQFPDLHSELNLSSLELGDSALYFCASSVGGETQYFGPGTRLLVL.

This sequence joins TRBV5-3 and TRBJ2-5, with 13 bases aligning to TRBD2. TRBV5-3 is known as an ORF, though its function is uncertain. The V and J ends lost 4 bases and 0 bases, in that order; junction bases with no gene match: 9. The CDR3 has 18 amino acids. The CDR3 sequence is CARSSGTSGEGYQETQYF. In nucleotides, the CDR3 is TGTGCCAGAAGCAGCGGGACTAGCGGGGAGGGATACCAAGAGACCCAGTACTTC.

This chain uses TRBV11-2 with TRBJ1-3; D is unresolved. CDR3 length: 12 amino acids. Trimming shortened V by 5 bases and J by 5 bases, and 7 bases separated the two germline ends. The germline CDR1 and CDR2 sequences are SGHAT and FQNNGV. CDR3 amino acids: CASSEERNTIYF. CDR3 bases: TGTGCCAGCAGCGAGGAGAGAAACACCATATATTTT.

The chain couples TRBV7-8 to TRBJ2-5; D uncertain. The germline V gene encodes CDR1 SGHVS and CDR2 FQNEAQ. Trimming cost V 8 bases and J 4 bases, with 14 bases left between them. The CDR3 sequence is 13 residues long. The CDR3 spells CASGQERSETQYF. CDR3 coding DNA: TGTGCCAGCGGCCAGGAGCGATCAGAGACCCAGTACTTC.

This chain links TRBV1 with TRBJ2-2; the table assigns TRBD2, which was not confirmed against the DNA. TRBV1 counts as a pseudogene. The CDR3 is 18 amino acids. This CDR3 is CTSSQDWAGGRNTGELFF. The CDR3 DNA reads as TGCACCAGCAGCCAAGACTGGGCGGGAGGGAGGAACACCGGGGAGCTGTTTTTT.

V and J are TRBV7-3 and TRBJ2-3, with D tentatively TRBD1 (6 bases). This CDR3 spans 13 amino acids. CDR1 and CDR2 (germline): SGHTA, FQGTGA. The ends were cut back, 1 base at V and 6 bases at J, with 8 bases in the middle. This chain's CDR3 is CASSLNRVDTQYF. The CDR3 DNA sequence: TGTGCCAGCAGCTTAAACAGGGTGGATACGCAGTATTTT.

This clone was observed a handful of times. The chain is built from TRBV4-2 and TRBJ1-2, with D hard to call. The CDR3 has 15 residues. Trimming left V 0 bases short and J 4 bases short, with 12 bases between. Germline CDR1 and CDR2: LGHNA and YNFKEQ. CDR3 sequence: CASSQDRAQVYGYTF. DNA for the CDR3: TGTGCCAGCAGCCAAGATCGTGCGCAGGTCTATGGCTACACCTTC.

The chain has TRBV7-9 and TRBJ2-7; 10 nucleotides agree with TRBD2. Germline values: CDR1 SEHNR, CDR2 FQNEAQ (reference sequence). V shed 6 bases, J shed 3 bases, and the junction held 5 bases outside the gene matches. The CDR3 is 14 residues long. The CDR3 spells CASRSSGGFYEQYF. Written as DNA, the CDR3 is TGTGCCAGCAGGTCTAGCGGGGGTTTCTACGAGCAGTACTTC.

The J gene is TRBJ2-3, the V gene TRBV4-3; 8 bases fit TRBD2. CDR3 length equals 16 residues. V was pared by 1 base and J by 8 bases, with 11 bases of the junction left unmatched. Germline CDR1 LGHNA, CDR2 YSLEER. CDR3 coding DNA: TGCGCCAGCAGCCAAGTAACTAGCGGTGCGGTGCGTACGCAGTATTTT. It specifies CASSQVTSGAVRTQYF.

The chain is built from TRBV28 and TRBJ2-4, with D perhaps matching TRBD2 (6 bases). Trimming shortened V by 2 bases and J by 0 bases, and 8 bases separated the two germline ends. The V gene's germline CDR1 is MDHEN and CDR2 SYDVKM. The CDR3 totals 15 residues. The CDR3 loop reads CASSLAGLAKNIQYF. The CDR3, as DNA: TGTGCCAGCAGTTTAGCGGGATTAGCCAAAAACATTCAGTACTTC.

J is TRBJ2-7 and V is TRBV4-1; D might be TRBD1 (5 bases). The CDR3 length is 15 residues. Germline V CDR1 and CDR2: MGHRA, YSYEKL. The V end was cut by 5 bases, the J end by 2 bases, with 16 bases between. The CDR3 protein is CASSFSQGSTYEQYF. CDR3 DNA sequence: TGCGCCAGCAGCTTCAGCCAGGGATCAACCTACGAGCAGTACTTC.

This clone was seen once. The rearrangement joins TRBV7-3 to TRBJ1-2; D is perhaps TRBD1 (6 bases). The CDR3 loop spans 16 amino acids. Germline V gene sequence: CDR1 SGHTA, CDR2 FQGTGA. The ends were cut back, 6 bases at V and 0 bases at J, with 17 bases in the middle. The CDR3, as DNA: TGTGCCAGCAGTCGGGGTCCAGGGGAATCTAACTATGGCTACACCTTC. Translating gives CASSRGPGESNYGYTF.

J is TRBJ2-7 and V is TRBV28; TRBD1 matches 8 bases. The CDR3 length is 15 residues. Trimming cost V 6 bases and J 0 bases; bases outside gene matches: 7. The germline gives CDR1 MDHEN, CDR2 SYDVKM. The CDR3 DNA sequence: TGTGCCAGCAGAACAGGGGGTTCGGGCTCCTACGAGCAGTACTTC. Residues: CASRTGGSGSYEQYF.

The chain combines TRBV5-1 with TRBJ2-3; a weak D match, TRBD1 (6 bases). The V and J ends lost 4 bases and 2 bases respectively, with 11 bases between them. This CDR3 is built from 14 residues. From germline, CDR1 is SGHRS and CDR2 YFSETQ. In nucleotides, the CDR3 is TGCGCCAGCAGCGTCAGGACAGCCACAGATACGCAGTATTTT. This encodes CASSVRTATDTQYF. Together with reference TRBV5-1 and TRBJ2-3, the CDR3 gives the full variable domain: KAGVTQTPRYLIKTRGQQVTLSCSPISGHRSVSWYQQTPGQGLQFLFEYFSETQRNKGNFPGRFSGRQFSNSRSEMNVSTLELGDSALYLCASSVRTATDTQYFGPGTRLTVL.

This sequence joins TRBV5-1 and TRBJ2-3, with D possibly TRBD2 on 6 matching bases. Deletions cut 0 bases from V and 5 bases from J, with 13 bases between. The CDR3 covers 15 residues. The V gene's germline CDR1 is SGHRS and CDR2 YFSETQ. The chain's CDR3 is CASSLAGWEVDTQYF. In DNA form, the CDR3 reads TGCGCCAGCAGCTTGGCCGGGTGGGAGGTAGATACGCAGTATTTT. Full variable domain (missing parts from reference TRBV5-1 and TRBJ2-3): KAGVTQTPRYLIKTRGQQVTLSCSPISGHRSVSWYQQTPGQGLQFLFEYFSETQRNKGNFPGRFSGRQFSNSRSEMNVSTLELGDSALYLCASSLAGWEVDTQYFGPGTRLTVL.

The chain recombines TRBV6-5 with TRBJ2-1, with 9 bases aligning to TRBD2. The CDR3 runs 15 residues. CDR1 and CDR2 (germline): MNHEY, SVGAGI. Trimming took 7 bases from V and 1 from J; bases not matched to a gene: 5. CDR3 DNA sequence: TGTGCCAGCAAGCCTAGCGGGACATCCTACAATGAGCAGTTCTTC. Translated: CASKPSGTSYNEQFF.

The V call is TRBV11-2, the J call TRBJ1-1; TRBD1 might be the D (6 bases). V dropped 4 bases and J dropped 4 bases, with 13 bases sitting between them. This CDR3 spans 14 amino acids. CDR1 SGHAT and CDR2 FQNNGV come from the germline V gene. The CDR3, as DNA: TGTGCCAGCAGCTCCGGACCCAGGGGCACTGAAGCTTTCTTT. Translation gives CASSSGPRGTEAFF. The variable domain in full, with the rest retrieved from reference TRBV11-2 and TRBJ1-1, is EAGVAQSPRYKIIEKRQSVAFWCNPISGHATLYWYQQILGQGPKLLIQFQNNGVVDDSQLPKDRFSAERLKGVDSTLKIQPAKLEDSAVYLCASSSGPRGTEAFFGQGTRLTVV.